This T cell receptor (beta chain) was profiled in a study of T-cell reconstitution after alpha-beta-depleted transplantation in children. As for this clonotype: Its antigen is unidentified.

V lost 1 base and J lost 9, with 7 bases in between. This CDR3 has 12 residues. Construction of the TCRbeta library involved unique molecular identifiers. Each CDR3 protein is one row after TCRdb ran MiXCR on the PCR reads. In the table there are under 250,000 distinct CDR3 sequences, approximately 19% of which are singletons. Points from the study as a whole: Where some patients showed high TCRbeta diversity at day 60, it came from recipient T cells and thymic progenitors that had survived. It was reported that alpha-beta T cells came from several hundred expanded graft clones (about two months after transplant). A year post-transplant, T-cell counts and diversity derived mostly from newly produced T cells.

J is TRBJ2-1 and V is TRBV12-3 or TRBV12-4; D is unresolved. Sequencing was performed on PBMCs, mostly from graft donor cells, taken 360 days after TCRalphabeta/CD19-depleted stem cell transplant. This receptor was obtained from a male patient between 2 and 15 years old who had a stem cell transplant for acute lymphoblastic leukemia, so the T cells may come from the graft donor. The CDR3 bases are TGTGCCAGCAGTTTAGGATTCGGTGAGCAGTTCTTC. It translates to CASSLGFGEQFF.